Presented here are 29 T cell receptor beta chains from one specimen sequenced in a study of control samples from healthy donors and cancer patients. Produced via immunoSEQ multiplex PCR; TCRdb's table is partial and in-frame only. The top ten hold roughly 1.5% of the sample, which has around 200,000 clones, 85% to 95% seen once. The sample was blood. These receptors were collected from a man aged 18-30 years in good health.

CDR3 coding DNA: TGCGCCAGCAGCTTGGCCGGGGAAAAGAACTATGGCTACACCTTC. Translation gives CASSLAGEKNYGYTF. This chain uses TRBV5-1 with TRBJ1-2; no definite D call. V lost 0 bases to trimming and J lost 2 bases, with 11 bases between them. Germline CDR1 and CDR2: SGHRS and YFSETQ. The CDR3 is 15 amino acids.

In its sample, this clone was seen a few times. This chain uses TRBV2 with TRBJ2-3, with D maybe TRBD1 (5 bases). Germline V CDR1 and CDR2: SNHLY, FYNNEI. Trimming removed 1 base at V and 5 bases at J, with 10 bases between. The CDR3 extends over 14 amino acids. The CDR3 reads CASSEVVREDTQYF. CDR3 DNA: TGTGCCAGCAGTGAAGTGGTCAGGGAAGATACGCAGTATTTT.

J is TRBJ2-7 and V is TRBV4-1, with TRBD1 matching over 8 bases. CDR1 is MGHRA, CDR2 YSYEKL, per germline. This CDR3 contains 15 residues. After removal of 2 bases from V and 4 bases from J, the junction contained 7 bases not matched to a gene. The CDR3 nucleotides are TGCGCCAGCAGCCAATATCACGGACAGGGTTACGAGCAGTACTTC. Protein: CASSQYHGQGYEQYF.

The chain couples TRBV7-3 to TRBJ2-5; D call uncertain. V lost 4 bases and J lost 3, with 9 bases in between. This CDR3 region has 13 residues. Germline V CDR1 and CDR2: SGHTA, FQGTGA. The CDR3 bases are TGTGCCAGCAGCTCTGGAAGGGAAGAGACCCAGTACTTC. This encodes CASSSGREETQYF.

This clone was detected once. J is TRBJ1-3 and V is TRBV20-1; 7 positions agree with TRBD1. The germline V gene encodes CDR1 DFQATT and CDR2 SNEGSKA (reference sequence). V was clipped by 3 bases and J by 3 bases; unmatched bases: 11. This CDR3 has 16 amino acids. CDR3 bases: TGCAGTGCTAGTTTCCTAAAGGGACAGTTTGGAAACACCATATATTTT. This translates into CSASFLKGQFGNTIYF.

This chain joins TRBV3-1 (or the pseudogene TRBV3-2) and TRBJ2-1; TRBD2 agrees at 13 bases. The V gene end was trimmed by 5 bases and the J gene end by 3 bases; junction bases not matched to a gene: 7. Germline V gene lookup returns CDR1 LGHDT and CDR2 YNNKEL (reference sequence). This CDR3 is 17 amino acids long. CDR3 in DNA: TGTGCCAGCAGCTCGACTAGCGGGGGGAGACTCTACAATGAGCAGTTCTTC. Translated, it gives CASSSTSGGRLYNEQFF.

V is TRBV7-3 and J is TRBJ2-3; 8 bases are shared with TRBD1. Germline V gives CDR1 SGHTA, CDR2 FQGTGA. The V and J ends lost 4 bases and 4 bases, in that order; junction bases with no gene match: 4. The CDR3 has 14 residues. Here the CDR3 DNA reads TGTGCCAGCAGCTCGACAGGGGTTGCAGATACGCAGTATTTT. Protein sequence: CASSSTGVADTQYF.

The chain links TRBV6-5 to TRBJ1-3; D is unclear. CDR1 is MNHEY and CDR2 is SVGAGI in the germline V gene. V dropped 6 bases and J dropped 0 bases, with 9 bases sitting between them. There are 14 residues in the CDR3. The CDR3 DNA follows: TGTGCCAGCAGCCGAGATCCCTCTGGAAACACCATATATTTT. It translates to CASSRDPSGNTIYF.

The chain couples TRBV18 to TRBJ1-1; no definite D call. The germline V and J ends were trimmed by 2 bases and 1 base, with 8 bases remaining between them. CDR3 length: 14 residues. Germline CDR1 and CDR2: KGHSH and LQKENI. CDR3 loop: CASSPISANTEAFF. In DNA form, the CDR3 reads TGTGCCAGCTCACCAATATCAGCGAACACTGAAGCTTTCTTT.

The rearrangement joins TRBV10-3 to TRBJ1-1, with D tentatively TRBD1 (5 bases). The CDR3 covers 12 residues. Germline CDR1 and CDR2: ENHRY and SYGVKD. Trimming removed 11 bases at V and 3 bases at J, with 13 bases between. The CDR3 bases are TGTGCCCACGGCCAGGGCGACACTGAAGCTTTCTTT. Translation: CAHGQGDTEAFF.

This clone was observed a single time. The chain uses TRBV5-1 and TRBJ1-6; TRBD1 agrees at 8 bases. V lost 4 bases and J lost 7; bases outside the gene matches: 16. The CDR3 extends over 18 amino acids. Germline values: CDR1 SGHRS, CDR2 YFSETQ. CDR3 residues: CASSNSFTGGVWNSPLHF. As DNA, the CDR3 is TGCGCCAGCAGCAATAGCTTTACAGGGGGGGTGTGGAATTCACCCCTCCACTTT.

This chain connects TRBV7-6 to TRBJ2-2; the D call may be TRBD1 or TRBD2 (5 bases each). V gave up 5 bases and J gave up 4 bases, with 17 bases separating them. The CDR3 covers 16 residues. Looked up from germline, CDR1 is SGHVS and CDR2 is FNYEAQ. As DNA, the CDR3 is TGTGCCAGCAGCCCCGAATCTGAGGGGAGCACCGGGGAGCTGTTTTTT. Its translation: CASSPESEGSTGELFF.

This chain links TRBV6-2 or TRBV6-3 with TRBJ2-4; unclear D gene. V lost 3 bases and J 6 bases, leaving 6 bases between the germline ends. The CDR3 runs to 12 residues. Germline lookup yields CDR1 MNHEY and CDR2 SVGEGT. The CDR3 here is CASSYRRNIQYF. CDR3 in DNA: TGTGCCAGCAGTTATCGCAGAAACATTCAGTACTTC.

This chain connects TRBV6-5 to TRBJ2-7; 13 bases line up with TRBD2. After removal of 2 bases from V and 7 bases from J, the junction contained 8 bases not matched to a gene. The CDR3 consists of 16 residues. Germline CDR1 and CDR2: MNHEY and SVGAGI. CDR3 bases: TGTGCCAGCAGTTACGGAGGACTAGCGGGAGCGGGGGAGCAGTACTTC. Amino acids: CASSYGGLAGAGEQYF.

The chain carries TRBV27 and TRBJ2-2; D is unclear. CDR3 length: 11 residues. Trimming cost V 8 bases and J 2 bases, with 3 bases left between them. Germline CDR1 is MNHEY and CDR2 is SMNVEV (reference sequence). The CDR3 reads CASLNTGELFF. DNA of the CDR3: TGTGCCAGCTTAAACACCGGGGAGCTGTTTTTT.

In this sample, this clone turned up once. V is TRBV12-5 and J is TRBJ2-3; perhaps D is TRBD1 or TRBD2 (5 bases each). CDR3 length: 20 amino acids. Trimming removed 4 bases at V and 0 bases at J, with 26 bases between. Per the germline V gene, CDR1 is LGHNT and CDR2 is FRNRAP. CDR3 DNA: TGTGCTAGTGGTTCCCCCCCCGGGACCCAGCCCGTGTGGAGCACAGATACGCAGTATTTT. Its translation: CASGSPPGTQPVWSTDTQYF.

The V call is TRBV28, the J call TRBJ1-6; a possible D gene is TRBD1 (5 bases). V was pared by 6 bases and J by 4 bases, with 16 bases between. There are 16 residues in the CDR3. Germline CDR1 MDHEN, CDR2 SYDVKM. In DNA form, the CDR3 reads TGTGCCAGCAGCCAAACCCTGACAGAATATAATTCACCCCTCCACTTT. Residues: CASSQTLTEYNSPLHF.

The chain joins TRBV19 to TRBJ2-1, with 10 bases fitting TRBD1. The CDR3 spans 15 residues. With V trimmed by 5 bases and J by 2 bases, 3 bases remained unmatched. Germline values: CDR1 LNHDA, CDR2 SQIVND (reference sequence). The CDR3 here is CASSPGQGAYNEQFF. In nucleotides, the CDR3 is TGTGCCAGTAGTCCCGGACAGGGGGCCTACAATGAGCAGTTCTTC.

This chain links TRBV19 with TRBJ1-4, with D possibly being TRBD1 (5 bases). The CDR3 consists of 14 residues. The germline V gene encodes CDR1 LNHDA and CDR2 SQIVND (reference sequence). V gave up 6 bases and J gave up 7 bases, with 15 bases separating them. As DNA, the CDR3 is TGTGCCAGTAGGATGACAGTAACTGCTGAAAAACTGTTTTTT. It codes for CASRMTVTAEKLFF.

This chain joins TRBV7-9 and TRBJ1-2; D not certain. The CDR3 has 14 amino acids. Germline-derived CDR1 and CDR2 are SEHNR and FQNEAQ (reference sequence). Trimming took off 6 bases at V and 1 base at J, with 12 bases between the two ends. Here the CDR3 DNA reads TGTGCCAGCAGAGGCAGGTGGGATAACTATGGCTACACCTTC. It codes for CASRGRWDNYGYTF.

V is TRBV7-3 and J is TRBJ1-1, with D hard to call. The CDR3 sequence is 13 residues long. The germline V gene has CDR1 SGHTA and CDR2 FQGTGA. The V end lost 3 bases, the J end lost 1 base, and 6 bases lay between the germline ends. CDR3: CASSFSRNTEAFF. CDR3 bases: TGTGCCAGCAGCTTTAGCAGGAACACTGAAGCTTTCTTT. The variable domain in full, completed from reference TRBV7-3 and TRBJ1-1, reads GAGVSQTPSNKVTEKGKYVELRCDPISGHTALYWYRQSLGQGPEFLIYFQGTGAADDSGLPNDRFFAVRPEGSVSTLKIQRTERGDSAVYLCASSFSRNTEAFFGQGTRLTVV.

The chain recombines TRBV5-8 with TRBJ1-1; maybe TRBD1 (5 bases). V lost 1 base and J lost 3, with 22 bases in between. CDR1 and CDR2 (germline): SGHTS, YDEGEE. The CDR3 totals 18 residues. The CDR3 protein is CASSLQRKPGWGYTEAFF. CDR3 nucleotide sequence: TGTGCCAGCAGCTTGCAGAGAAAACCAGGGTGGGGCTACACTGAAGCTTTCTTT.

This chain connects TRBV2 to TRBJ2-1; D is possibly TRBD1 (6 bases). The V gene's germline CDR1 is SNHLY and CDR2 FYNNEI. V was shortened by 8 bases and J by 3 bases, with 17 bases between the two germline ends. The CDR3 is 15 amino acids. The CDR3 coding sequence is TGTGCCAGCGTTTCTCGGACAGCGATCTACAATGAGCAGTTCTTC. Translating it yields CASVSRTAIYNEQFF.

V gene TRBV7-9 combines with J gene TRBJ2-7; 8 bases align to TRBD1. The J segment lost 0 bases and the V segment lost 2 bases, leaving 6 bases of the junction unmatched. In germline, CDR1 is SEHNR, CDR2 FQNEAQ (reference sequence). The CDR3 contains 16 residues. The CDR3 nucleotides read TGTGCCAGCAGCTTAATGGACAGGGCGAGCTCCTACGAGCAGTACTTC. Translation: CASSLMDRASSYEQYF. Full variable domain (rest looked up from reference TRBV7-9 and TRBJ2-7): DTGVSQNPRHKITKRGQNVTFRCDPISEHNRLYWYRQTLGQGPEFLTYFQNEAQLEKSRLLSDRFSAERPKGSFSTLEIQRTEQGDSAMYLCASSLMDRASSYEQYFGPGTRLTVT.

CDR3 sequence (DNA): TGTGCCAGCAGTGACAGGACGTCGGGGGAGACCCAGTACTTC. This codes for CASSDRTSGETQYF. The chain couples TRBV2 to TRBJ2-5; tentative D call: TRBD2 (5 bases). This CDR3 comprises 14 residues. The V gene's germline CDR1 is SNHLY and CDR2 FYNNEI. Deletions cut 3 bases from V and 5 bases from J, with 13 bases between.

The chain employs TRBV10-3 and TRBJ1-2; D uncertain. Germline CDR1 ENHRY, CDR2 SYGVKD. Trimming took off 0 bases at V and 2 bases at J, with 7 bases between the two ends. The CDR3 runs 14 residues. CDR3 bases: TGTGCCATCAGTGAGTCAAGCAGAAACTATGGCTACACCTTC. Translated: CAISESSRNYGYTF.

The chain carries TRBV19 and TRBJ2-4; D is perhaps TRBD2 (7 bases). The V gene's germline CDR1 is LNHDA and CDR2 SQIVND (reference sequence). The CDR3 runs 13 residues. The CDR3 region is CASRGGASNIQYF. CDR3 bases: TGTGCGTCTAGGGGGGGCGCGTCAAACATTCAGTACTTC.

The chain combines TRBV3-1 (or the pseudogene TRBV3-2) with TRBJ1-4; D might be TRBD1 (5 bases). This CDR3 has 17 amino acids. Germline CDR1 and CDR2: LGHDT and YNNKEL (reference sequence). V lost 5 bases and J 5 bases, leaving 21 bases between the germline ends. The CDR3 region is CASSSSGGSYRNEKLFF. DNA for the CDR3: TGTGCCAGCAGCTCGTCCGGGGGATCCTATAGAAATGAAAAACTGTTTTTT.

The chain employs TRBV5-1 and TRBJ2-7; 11 bases line up with TRBD2. The CDR3 sequence is 17 residues long. Germline V lookup: CDR1 SGHRS, CDR2 YFSETQ. V lost 0 bases to trimming and J lost 2 bases; unmatched junction nucleotides: 7. The CDR3 DNA reads TGCGCCAGCAGCTTGGCTAGCGGGGGGCCCGCCGCCTACGAGCAGTACTTC. Residues: CASSLASGGPAAYEQYF.